This TCR beta chain was documented in a study of T-cell memory formation after mild COVID-19. Study background: The study found TCR clusters largely donor specific.

This clonotype was seen ten or more times. Its cognate antigen is unknown. Study findings and constraints: Contracting CD4+ clones sat mainly in CM and EM; CD8+ in EMRA. Clones that contracted from day 15 to 85 had balanced CD4/CD8; later expanders were CD4+ biased. There were some responding clones in pre-infection memory, which suggested that cross-reactive memory had joined.

CDR1 SGHRS and CDR2 YFSETQ come from the germline V gene. V lost 1 base and J 1 base, leaving 13 bases between the germline ends. The CDR3 consists of 16 residues. In TCRdb, the 5' RACE reads were re-called with MiXCR into one record per CDR3 protein. The sample comprises 120,000 to 150,000 distinct CDR3 sequences, 6% to 7% of which are singletons, and about 2% rests with the top ten. The genes are TRBV5-1 and TRBJ2-3; possible D gene TRBD2, 7 bases. Sequences were obtained from PBMCs or a T cell subset sorted from them (not recorded which). This receptor was identified in an adult woman who had mild COVID-19 (a few samples of this study predate the infection). Cell type and time point are not known. The CDR3 protein is CASSLQLGGRTDTQYF. CDR3 sequence (DNA): TGCGCCAGCAGCTTGCAACTCGGGGGGCGCACAGATACGCAGTATTTT.